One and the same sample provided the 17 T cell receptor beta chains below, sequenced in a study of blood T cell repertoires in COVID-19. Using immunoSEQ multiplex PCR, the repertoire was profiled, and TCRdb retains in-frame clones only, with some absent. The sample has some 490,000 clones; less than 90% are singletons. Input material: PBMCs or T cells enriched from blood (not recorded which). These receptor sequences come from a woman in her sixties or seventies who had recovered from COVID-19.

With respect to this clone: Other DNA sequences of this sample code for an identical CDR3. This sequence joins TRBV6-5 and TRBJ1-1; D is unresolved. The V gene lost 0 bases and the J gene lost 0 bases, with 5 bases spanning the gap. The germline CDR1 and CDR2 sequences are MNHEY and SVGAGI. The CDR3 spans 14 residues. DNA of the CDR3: TGTGCCAGCAGTTACTCGTCCTTGAACACTGAAGCTTTCTTT. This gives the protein CASSYSSLNTEAFF.

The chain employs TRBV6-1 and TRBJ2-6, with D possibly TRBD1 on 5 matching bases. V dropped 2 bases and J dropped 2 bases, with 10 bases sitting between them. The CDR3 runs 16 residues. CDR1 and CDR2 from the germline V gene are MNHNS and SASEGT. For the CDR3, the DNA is TGTGCCAGCAGTGAACAGGGTCTAGCTGGGGCCAACGTCCTGACTTTC. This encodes CASSEQGLAGANVLTF.

The CDR3 reads CASSYPGQGGNEQFF. The DNA for the CDR3 is TGTGCCAGCAGTTACCCGGGTCAGGGTGGGAATGAGCAGTTCTTC. This chain joins TRBV6-5 and TRBJ2-1; weak D call: TRBD1 (5 bases). CDR1 and CDR2 (germline): MNHEY, SVGAGI. V gave up 2 bases and J gave up 7 bases, with 15 bases separating them. CDR3 length equals 15 residues.

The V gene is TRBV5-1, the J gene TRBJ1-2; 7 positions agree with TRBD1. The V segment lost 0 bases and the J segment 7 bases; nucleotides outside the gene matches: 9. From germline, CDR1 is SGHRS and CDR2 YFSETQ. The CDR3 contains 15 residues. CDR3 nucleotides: TGCGCCAGCAGCTTGGCCGGGACAGATACCATTGGCTACACCTTC. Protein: CASSLAGTDTIGYTF.

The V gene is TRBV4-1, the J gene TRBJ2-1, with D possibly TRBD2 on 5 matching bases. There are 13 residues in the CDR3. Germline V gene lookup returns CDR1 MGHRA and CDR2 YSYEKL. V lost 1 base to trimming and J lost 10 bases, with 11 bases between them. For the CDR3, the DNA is TGCGCCAGCAGCCAAGGCTTGCGCGGGGAGCAGTTCTTC. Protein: CASSQGLRGEQFF.

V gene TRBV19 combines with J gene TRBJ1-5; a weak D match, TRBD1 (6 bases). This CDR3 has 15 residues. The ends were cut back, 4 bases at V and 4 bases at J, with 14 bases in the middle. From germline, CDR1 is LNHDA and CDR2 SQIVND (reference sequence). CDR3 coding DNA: TGTGCCAGTAGTACGACGACAGGTTGGAATCAGCCCCAGCATTTT. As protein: CASSTTTGWNQPQHF.

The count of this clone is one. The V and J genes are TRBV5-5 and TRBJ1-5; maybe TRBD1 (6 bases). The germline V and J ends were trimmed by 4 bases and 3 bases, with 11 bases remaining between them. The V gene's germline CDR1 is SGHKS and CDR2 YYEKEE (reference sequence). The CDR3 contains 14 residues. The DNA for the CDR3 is TGTGCCAGCAGCCCGGGACACACCAATCAGCCCCAGCATTTT. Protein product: CASSPGHTNQPQHF.

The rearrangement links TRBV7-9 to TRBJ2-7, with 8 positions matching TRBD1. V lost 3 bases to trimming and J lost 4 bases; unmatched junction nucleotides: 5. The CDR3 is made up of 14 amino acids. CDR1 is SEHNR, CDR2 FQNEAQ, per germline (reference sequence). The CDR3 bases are TGTGCCAGCAGCTTTTTGGACAGGGCTTACGAGCAGTACTTC. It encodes CASSFLDRAYEQYF.

CDR3 sequence (DNA): TGTGCCAGCAGTTTATCCTACGACAGGATTAACTATGGCTACACCTTC. Protein: CASSLSYDRINYGYTF. The V call is TRBV27, the J call TRBJ1-2, with D tentatively TRBD1 (6 bases). Germline CDR1 MNHEY, CDR2 SMNVEV (reference sequence). Between the trimmed V and J ends, which lost 0 bases and 1 base, there was a span of 12 bases. The CDR3 runs to 16 residues.

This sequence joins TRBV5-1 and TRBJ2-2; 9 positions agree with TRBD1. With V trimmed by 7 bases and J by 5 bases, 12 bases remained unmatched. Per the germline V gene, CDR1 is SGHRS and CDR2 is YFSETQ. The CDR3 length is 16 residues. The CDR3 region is CASRIRTGEGTGELFF. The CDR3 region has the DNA TGCGCCAGCCGGATCAGGACAGGGGAAGGGACCGGGGAGCTGTTTTTT.

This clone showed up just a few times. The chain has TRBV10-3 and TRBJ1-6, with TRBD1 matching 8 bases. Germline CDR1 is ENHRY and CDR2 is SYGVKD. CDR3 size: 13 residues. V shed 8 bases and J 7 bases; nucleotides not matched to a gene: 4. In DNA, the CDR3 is TGTGCCATCGTACAGGGGGAGAATTCACCCCTCCACTTT. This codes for CAIVQGENSPLHF.

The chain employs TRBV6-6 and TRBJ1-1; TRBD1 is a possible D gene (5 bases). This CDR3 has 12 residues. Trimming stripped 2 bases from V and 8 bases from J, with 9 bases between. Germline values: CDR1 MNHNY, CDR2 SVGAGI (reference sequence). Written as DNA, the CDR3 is TGTGCCAGCAGTTACGATGGGGCAGAAGCTTTCTTT. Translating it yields CASSYDGAEAFF.

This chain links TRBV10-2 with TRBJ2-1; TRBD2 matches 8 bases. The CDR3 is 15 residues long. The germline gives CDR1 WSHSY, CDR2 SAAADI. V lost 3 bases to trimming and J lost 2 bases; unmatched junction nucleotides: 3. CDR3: CASSESGGPYNEQFF. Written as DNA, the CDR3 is TGCGCCAGCAGTGAAAGCGGGGGACCCTACAATGAGCAGTTCTTC.

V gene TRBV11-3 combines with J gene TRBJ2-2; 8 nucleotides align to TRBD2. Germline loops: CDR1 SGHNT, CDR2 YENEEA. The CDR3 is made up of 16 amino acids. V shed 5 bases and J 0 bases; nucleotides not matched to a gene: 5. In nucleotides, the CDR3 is TGTGCCAGCAGCCCACGGGGGGGATCGAACACCGGGGAGCTGTTTTTT. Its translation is CASSPRGGSNTGELFF.

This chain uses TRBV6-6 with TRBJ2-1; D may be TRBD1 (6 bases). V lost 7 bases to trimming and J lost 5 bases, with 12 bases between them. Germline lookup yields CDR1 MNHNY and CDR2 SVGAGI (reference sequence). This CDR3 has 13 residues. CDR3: CASTQGKNNEQFF. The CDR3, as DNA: TGTGCCAGCACCCAGGGGAAGAACAATGAGCAGTTCTTC.

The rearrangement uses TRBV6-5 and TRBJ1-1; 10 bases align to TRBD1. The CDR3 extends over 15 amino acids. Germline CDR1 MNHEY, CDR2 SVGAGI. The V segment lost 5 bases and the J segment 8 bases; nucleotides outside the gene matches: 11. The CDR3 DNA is TGTGCCAGCAGTCGAGGGGACAGGGGTTTTCCGGAAGCTTTCTTT. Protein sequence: CASSRGDRGFPEAFF.

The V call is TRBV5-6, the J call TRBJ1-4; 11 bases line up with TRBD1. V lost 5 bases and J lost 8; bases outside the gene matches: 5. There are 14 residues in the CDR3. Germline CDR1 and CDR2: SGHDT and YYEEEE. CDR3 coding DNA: TGTGCCAGCAGTTCGGACAGGGGGCGAGAAAAACTGTTTTTT. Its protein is CASSSDRGREKLFF.